A selection of T cell receptor beta chains follows, all from one sample in a study of blood T cell repertoires in COVID-19. Assay used: immunoSEQ multiplex PCR; TCRdb lists only in-frame clones, some missing. The table includes about 300,000 clones, approximately 90% detected once. The sequencing input was peripheral blood. The receptors were gathered from a woman aged 30 to 39 with COVID-19, enrolled during active disease. The CDR3 runs from the conserved cysteine through the conserved F or W.

TRBV10-2,CASSEPGQGEEKLFF
TRBV10-3,CAISEVADQPQHF
TRBV18,CASSPPDGSADTQYF
TRBV6-5,CASSRGQRYYEQYF
TRBV7-2,CASSSKDGLGELFF
TRBV18,CASSPDSNYSNTGELFF
TRBV9,CASSDLTGGTDTQYF
TRBV10-3,CATQTATYEQYF
TRBV18,CASSPLEGGYNEQFF
TRBV5-5,CASSLEGVEQYF
TRBV4-3,CASSQGLAGVHNEQFF
TRBV12-3/TRBV12-4,CASSPESGNTIYF
TRBV20-1,CSASNPTSGRATGNEQYF
TRBV6-2/TRBV6-3,CASSRAGITDTQYF
TRBV15,CATSREDGGGYQPQHF
TRBV30,CAWVRPGTGKEKLFF
TRBV2,CASSDRQAGQPQHF
TRBV27,CATARGHEQFF
TRBV6-1,CASSELEGPTYEQYF
TRBV9,CASSVVGHAGNTIYF
TRBV27,CASSPGGYGYTF
TRBV7-2,CASSLGWGGSTGELFF
TRBV4-1,CASSHPRDVRAFF
TRBV3-1/TRBV3-2,CASSLLQGQDYGYTF
TRBV28,CASSLSAGTEAFF
TRBV7-2,CASSRQGARETQYF
TRBV20-1,CSASGLPGLAGGSSYNEQFF
TRBV20-1,CSASYGDEQYF
TRBV6-4,CASSDDRGSRQYF
TRBV7-3,CASSVDSNQPQHF
TRBV5-4,CASSSASGRALEQYF
TRBV27,CASSLSIQGANTEAFF
TRBV9,CASSVGFPQREGLGNEQFF
TRBV7-9,CASSLGTGDTEAFF
TRBV10-1,CASSESPKHF
TRBV18,CASSPPNGRSYNEQFF
TRBV3-1/TRBV3-2,CASSQIGRAQPQHF
TRBV28,CASSLTGDSYEQYF
TRBV3-1/TRBV3-2,CASSHPLGGLAQETQYF
TRBV25-1,CASNRDRVSPLHF
TRBV28,CASSLPSTSWPYEQYF
TRBV11-3,CASSLDHWSPGLTGELFF
TRBV24-1,CATEGQGYTGELFF
TRBV6-5,CASSYGQLSGNTIYF
TRBV30,CAWRGGGTEAFF
TRBV28,CASTLSGQGDTEAFF